These 14 T cell receptor beta chains were sequenced from one sample in a study of human T cells and chemical hapten exposure. Time point given: healthy volunteer bleed at 6 weeks. It was unfractionated whole blood from which total RNA was extracted. From the RACE reads, TCRdb called clonotypes with MiXCR, one entry per CDR3 protein. The sample yields some 77,000 distinct CDR3 sequences, around 9.3% seen once. Sample: whole blood. The receptor set was obtained from a female donor in good health. Some clones in this sample may be carry-over from other donors' samples.

As to this clonotype: A much larger clone differs from this one at a single base, so this may be a read error. The J gene is TRBJ1-2, the V gene TRBV19; D remains ambiguous. Germline CDR1 reads LNHDA; CDR2 reads SQIVND (reference sequence). CDR3 size: 15 residues. The CDR3 loop is CASLSLRGSNDGYTF. CDR3 DNA: TGTGCCAGCCTCTCACTTCGCGGCTCTAACGATGGCTACACCTTC.

The CDR3 DNA follows: TGTGCCAGCAGCGGGGGGGAGGGTACTAACACTGAAGCTTTCTTT. As protein: CASSGGEGTNTEAFF. The chain is built from TRBV9 and TRBJ1-1; perhaps TRBD1 as D (5 bases). The ends were cut back, 3 bases at V and 2 bases at J, with 14 bases in the middle. The CDR3 contains 15 residues. Germline CDR1 is SGDLS and CDR2 is YYNGEE.

This clonotype was seen only a few times. The gene calls are TRBV5-4 and TRBJ2-5; D is perhaps TRBD1 (6 bases). The germline CDR1 and CDR2 sequences are SGHNT and YYREEE (reference sequence). V lost 4 bases to trimming and J lost 4 bases, with 14 bases between them. The CDR3 spans 14 residues. CDR3 sequence reads: CASSHGQFGETQYF. In DNA form, the CDR3 reads TGTGCCAGCAGCCACGGACAGTTCGGAGAGACCCAGTACTTC.

CDR3 region: CASSYGEACQETQYF. The CDR3 DNA is TGTGCCAGCAGTTACGGAGAAGCTTGCCAAGAGACCCAGTACTTC. V is TRBV6-2 or TRBV6-3 and J is TRBJ2-5; D gene uncertain. This CDR3 is 15 amino acids long. Germline V gene sequence: CDR1 MNHEY, CDR2 SVGEGT. Trimming shortened V by 2 bases and J by 1 base, and 11 bases separated the two germline ends.

V usage is TRBV12-3 or TRBV12-4 and J usage is TRBJ2-7, with TRBD1 matching 8 bases. CDR3 length equals 15 residues. V gave up 7 bases and J gave up 2 bases; unmatched junction bases: 10. DNA for the CDR3: TGTGCCAGCACCGTAGCCAGGGGGCGTCCCTACGAGCAGTACTTC. It codes for CASTVARGRPYEQYF.

A word on this clonotype: The junction shows a germline mismatch at one end, possibly a read error. The chain uses TRBV6-2 or TRBV6-3 and TRBJ2-3; no firm D call. Germline V CDR1 and CDR2: MNHEY, SVGEGT. There are 13 residues in the CDR3. The CDR3 DNA is TGTGCCAGCAGTTACGTACTACGAGATACGCAGTGTTTT. Residues: CASSYVLRDTQCF.

The V gene is TRBV19, the J gene TRBJ2-1; maybe TRBD1 (6 bases). The CDR3 runs to 14 residues. Trimming shortened V by 6 bases and J by 9 bases, and 18 bases separated the two germline ends. Germline V gene data show CDR1 as LNHDA and CDR2 as SQIVND (reference sequence). The CDR3 here is CASRSSPGVAEQFF. For the CDR3, the DNA is TGTGCCAGTAGAAGTTCCCCAGGGGTTGCTGAGCAGTTCTTC.

This clonotype was seen only a few times. The chain carries TRBV20-1 and TRBJ2-7; either TRBD1 or TRBD2 may fit D (5 bases each). Trimming removed 2 bases from V and 6 bases from J, with 20 bases in between. CDR1 is DFQATT, CDR2 SNEGSKA, per germline (reference sequence). The CDR3 extends over 15 amino acids. CDR3 coding DNA: TGCAGTGCTAGAAACCCCTTTGCTACGGGGACCGAGCAGTACTTC. Translating it yields CSARNPFATGTEQYF.

This clonotype was picked up many times. The chain has TRBV27 and TRBJ1-6; no clear D. Trimming left V 0 bases short and J 4 bases short, with 10 bases between. This CDR3 has 16 residues. Germline V CDR1 and CDR2: MNHEY, SMNVEV (reference sequence). The CDR3 region is CASSLSASYYNSPLHF. CDR3 DNA: TGTGCCAGCAGTTTATCGGCCAGTTATTATAATTCACCCCTCCACTTT.

In this sample, this clonotype turned up many times. This chain connects TRBV5-5 to TRBJ2-3, with D unresolved. V lost 2 bases, J lost 2 bases, and 6 bases lay in between. Germline-derived CDR1 and CDR2 are SGHKS and YYEKEE (reference sequence). The CDR3 has 13 residues. The CDR3 loop reads CASSFPHTDTQYF. The CDR3 coding sequence is TGTGCCAGCAGCTTCCCCCACACAGATACGCAGTATTTT.

The table lists this clonotype with many counts. The CDR3 nucleotides are TGTGCCAGCACGCGAGGATCCGGGGAGCTGTTTTTT. Its protein is CASTRGSGELFF. The chain joins TRBV25-1 to TRBJ2-2, with D hard to call. CDR3 length: 12 residues. V lost 7 bases to trimming and J lost 6 bases, with 9 bases between them. Germline V gene data show CDR1 as MGHDK and CDR2 as SYGVNS.

In this sample, this clonotype turned up a few times. This sequence joins TRBV5-1 and TRBJ1-1; the D gene is possibly TRBD1 (6 bases). Trimming removed 0 bases at V and 2 bases at J, with 11 bases between. CDR3 size: 15 residues. CDR1 and CDR2 (germline): SGHRS, YFSETQ. Here the CDR3 reads CASSLVQGGNTEAFF. In DNA form, the CDR3 reads TGCGCCAGCAGCTTGGTACAGGGTGGAAACACTGAAGCTTTCTTT.

This clonotype was seen only a few times. This rearrangement joins TRBV20-1 to TRBJ1-6; no clear D. Between the trimmed V and J ends, which lost 2 bases and 5 bases, there was a span of 19 bases. The CDR3 is made up of 17 amino acids. CDR1 and CDR2 from the germline V gene are DFQATT and SNEGSKA (reference sequence). DNA of the CDR3: TGCAGTGCTAGACATAGAGCAGACGCGTTAGATAATTCACCCCTCCACTTT. This translates into CSARHRADALDNSPLHF.

This clonotype has just a few counts. The rearrangement joins TRBV20-1 to TRBJ2-3; the D gene is possibly TRBD1 (6 bases). V shed 6 bases and J shed 12 bases, with 13 bases lying between them. Germline V lookup: CDR1 DFQATT, CDR2 SNEGSKA (reference sequence). The CDR3 is made up of 10 amino acids. DNA for the CDR3: TGCAGTGCGAGTGACAGGAGCCAGTATTTT. The encoded protein is CSASDRSQYF.